These 10 T cell receptor beta chains came from one sample sequenced in a study of lymphopenia after photon versus proton radiotherapy. Method: immunoSEQ multiplex PCR; TCRdb's copy keeps in-frame clones and lacks some. The table shows several thousand clones, with around two thirds occurring only once. The specimen was peripheral blood, collected from a patient treated with proton-based radiotherapy. The receptors shown here come from a man at least 80 years old with esophageal cancer.

The rearrangement links TRBV5-1 to TRBJ2-7; 11 bases are a match to TRBD1. The germline V gene has CDR1 SGHRS and CDR2 YFSETQ. Trimming cost V 4 bases and J 2 bases; bases outside gene matches: 5. This CDR3 is 15 amino acids long. The CDR3 loop is CASSGRDRGAYEQYF. DNA of the CDR3: TGCGCCAGCAGCGGCCGGGACAGGGGGGCCTACGAGCAGTACTTC.

This chain uses TRBV5-1 with TRBJ2-3; tentatively, D is TRBD2 (5 bases). V was trimmed by 3 bases and J by 2 bases, leaving 13 bases between them. The germline CDR1 and CDR2 sequences are SGHRS and YFSETQ. The CDR3 extends over 15 amino acids. The CDR3 sequence: CASSSQQRPTDTQYF. DNA of the CDR3: TGCGCCAGCAGCTCCCAACAGCGGCCCACAGATACGCAGTATTTT.

This clone was counted only a few times. The chain couples TRBV10-3 to TRBJ2-5; 8 bases line up with TRBD2. J was trimmed by 2 bases and V by 6 bases; bases with no gene match: 14. Germline V gene sequence: CDR1 ENHRY, CDR2 SYGVKD. The CDR3 covers 17 residues. The CDR3 nucleotides read TGTGCCATCAGCACCGGTCGAGGCGGGGGGCGGCAAGAGACCCAGTACTTC. Translated: CAISTGRGGGRQETQYF.

CDR3 nucleotide sequence: TGTGCCACCCGGCGGGGGGAATTCACAGATACGCAGTATTTT. Protein product: CATRRGEFTDTQYF. The V gene is TRBV19, the J gene TRBJ2-3, with TRBD2 matching 8 bases. The germline CDR1 and CDR2 sequences are LNHDA and SQIVND (reference sequence). V shed 10 bases, J shed 2 bases, and the junction held 8 bases outside the gene matches. The CDR3 is made up of 14 amino acids.

A single count supports this clone. V gene TRBV7-2 combines with J gene TRBJ1-2; D is ambiguous. The germline V gene has CDR1 SGHTA and CDR2 FQGNSA. The CDR3 consists of 14 residues. Trimming removed 4 bases at V and 0 bases at J, with 9 bases between. CDR3 bases: TGTGCCAGCAGCTCTTGGGGTGCTAACTATGGCTACACCTTC. Its protein is CASSSWGANYGYTF.

The chain couples TRBV19 to TRBJ2-2; D is possibly TRBD1 or TRBD2 (7 bases each). V lost 3 bases and J lost 9, with 17 bases in between. The CDR3 contains 15 residues. Germline CDR1 and CDR2: LNHDA and SQIVND (reference sequence). The CDR3 DNA reads as TGTGCCAGTAGTATCCCCAGGGGGGGTTTTAGGGAGCTGTTTTTT. Its protein product is CASSIPRGGFRELFF.

The CDR3 loop is CASSRSIGADYEQYF. The CDR3 nucleotides are TGTGCCAGCAGCCGAAGCATCGGGGCGGACTACGAGCAGTACTTC. The rearrangement uses TRBV6-1 and TRBJ2-7; D assignment may be TRBD1 or TRBD2 (5 bases each). The CDR3 consists of 15 residues. Trimming left V 6 bases short and J 3 bases short, with 18 bases between. Germline V CDR1 and CDR2: MNHNS, SASEGT.

This clone ranks as medium-sized (0.01 to 0.1%). The J gene is TRBJ2-2, the V gene TRBV28; 7 nucleotides align to TRBD1. Germline CDR1 is MDHEN and CDR2 is SYDVKM. CDR3 length: 16 amino acids. V was pared by 6 bases and J by 1 base, with 8 bases of the junction left unmatched. As DNA, the CDR3 is TGTGCCAGCAGGGAGACAGGGAATAAGAACACCGGGGAGCTGTTTTTT. Translated: CASRETGNKNTGELFF.

The rearrangement uses TRBV19 and TRBJ2-3; 11 bases are a match to TRBD1. From germline, CDR1 is LNHDA and CDR2 SQIVND (reference sequence). The CDR3 has 15 residues. J gave up 8 bases and V 7 bases, and 11 bases lay outside the gene matches. DNA for the CDR3: TGTGCCAGTACTCACCGGGACAGGGGGTGGGCTACGCAGTATTTT. Residues: CASTHRDRGWATQYF.

V and J are TRBV5-6 and TRBJ2-7; 7 bases map to TRBD2. J was trimmed by 3 bases and V by 3 bases; bases with no gene match: 3. Germline V gene sequence: CDR1 SGHDT, CDR2 YYEEEE. The CDR3 extends over 13 amino acids. The CDR3 sequence is CASSSLANYEQYF. CDR3 coding DNA: TGTGCCAGCAGCTCACTAGCGAACTACGAGCAGTACTTC.